This T cell receptor beta chain was identified in a study of CD8 T cells in ankylosing spondylitis. Scientists made TCR beta libraries using quantitative 5'-RACE with molecular barcodes. TCRdb reprocessed the 5' RACE reads with MiXCR, giving one entry per CDR3 protein. The sample includes about 800,000 distinct CDR3 sequences, 12% seen only once; the top ten take approximately 0.46%. Study-wide results and limits: A motif of eight highly homologous TCR beta variants was seen as apparently characteristic of ankylosing spondylitis blood. Disease-linked clones displayed a CD8+ phenotype and appeared relatively rarely in peripheral blood.

In this sample, this clonotype turned up many times. Antigen: not known. V lost 2 bases and J 0 bases, leaving 12 bases between the germline ends. This CDR3 has 16 amino acids. The germline CDR1 and CDR2 sequences are SGHTA and FQGNSA. The specimen was blood, either unsorted or a sorted T cell fraction (not recorded which). The gene calls are TRBV7-2 and TRBJ2-3; D is undetermined. The receptor's source is a male donor with ankylosing spondylitis. In nucleotides, the CDR3 is TGTGCCAGCAGCTTACGTGGCGGATCTAGCACAGATACGCAGTATTTT. It is translated as CASSLRGGSSTDTQYF.